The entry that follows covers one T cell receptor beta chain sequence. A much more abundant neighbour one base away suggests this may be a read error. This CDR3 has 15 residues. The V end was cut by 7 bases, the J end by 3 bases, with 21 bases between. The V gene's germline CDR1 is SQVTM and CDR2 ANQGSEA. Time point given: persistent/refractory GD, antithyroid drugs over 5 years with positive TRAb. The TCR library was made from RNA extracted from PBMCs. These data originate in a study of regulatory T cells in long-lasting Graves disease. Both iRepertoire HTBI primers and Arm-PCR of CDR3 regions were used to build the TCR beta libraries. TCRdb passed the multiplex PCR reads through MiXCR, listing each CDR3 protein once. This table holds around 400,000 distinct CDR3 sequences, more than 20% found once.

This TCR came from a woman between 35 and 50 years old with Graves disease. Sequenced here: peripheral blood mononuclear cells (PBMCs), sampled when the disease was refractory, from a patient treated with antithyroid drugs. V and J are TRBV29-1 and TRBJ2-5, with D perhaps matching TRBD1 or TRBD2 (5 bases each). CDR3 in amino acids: CSAVPVTGPEETQYF. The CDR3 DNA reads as TGCAGCGCTGTCCCGGTCACGGGACCAGAAGAGACCCAGTACTTC.